This TCR beta chain was observed in a study of blood T cell repertoires in COVID-19. Study context: COVID-19 samples collected from the United States, Italy and Spain covered acute and convalescent phases. T cells, B-cell-depleted T cells, or PBMCs provided the cDNA or gDNA that served as material.

TCRdb's table, derived via immunoSEQ multiplex PCR, lists solely in-frame clones and lacks some. The data contain about 210,000 clones, 80% to 90% of them singletons. The age range of participants was about 18 to 100 years, with residence in about 25 US areas. For recovered donors of Cohort 3, there were two negative PCRs, clearance, or symptom resolution. Trimming stripped 1 base from V and 0 bases from J, with 4 bases between. Germline assignment: CDR1 LNHDA and CDR2 SQIVND (reference sequence). The CDR3 extends over 14 amino acids. Sequenced sample: PBMCs or T cells enriched from blood (not recorded which). This chain uses TRBV19 with TRBJ1-3; D uncertain. The TCR comes from a man aged 40-49 years who had recovered from COVID-19. The CDR3 DNA follows: TGTGCCAGTAGTATAGTTAACTCTGGAAACACCATATATTTT. Protein sequence: CASSIVNSGNTIYF.